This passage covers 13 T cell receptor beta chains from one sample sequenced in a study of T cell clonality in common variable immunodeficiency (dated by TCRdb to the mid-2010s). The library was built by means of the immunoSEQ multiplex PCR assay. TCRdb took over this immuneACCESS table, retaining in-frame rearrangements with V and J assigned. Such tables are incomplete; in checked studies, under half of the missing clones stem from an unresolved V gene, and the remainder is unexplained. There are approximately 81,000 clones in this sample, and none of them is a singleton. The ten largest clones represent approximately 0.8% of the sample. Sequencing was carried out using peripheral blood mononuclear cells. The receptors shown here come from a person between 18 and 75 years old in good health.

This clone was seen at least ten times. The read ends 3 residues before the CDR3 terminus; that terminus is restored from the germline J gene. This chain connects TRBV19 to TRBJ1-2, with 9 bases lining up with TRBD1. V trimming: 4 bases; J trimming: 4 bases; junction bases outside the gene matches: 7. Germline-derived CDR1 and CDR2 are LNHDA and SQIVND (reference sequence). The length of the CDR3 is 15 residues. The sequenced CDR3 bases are TGTGCCAGTAGTACTCAACCGGGACAGGGCTATGGC. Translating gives CASSTQPGQGYG. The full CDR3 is CASSTQPGQGYGYTF.

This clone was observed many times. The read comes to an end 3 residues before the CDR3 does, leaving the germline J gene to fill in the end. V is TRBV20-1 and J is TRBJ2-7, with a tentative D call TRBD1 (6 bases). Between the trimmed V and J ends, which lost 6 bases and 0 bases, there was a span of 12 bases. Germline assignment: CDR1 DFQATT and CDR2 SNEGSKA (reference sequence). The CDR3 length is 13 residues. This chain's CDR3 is CSAKGTPSYEQYF. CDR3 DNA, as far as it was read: TGCAGTGCAAAGGGGACACCCTCCTACGAG.

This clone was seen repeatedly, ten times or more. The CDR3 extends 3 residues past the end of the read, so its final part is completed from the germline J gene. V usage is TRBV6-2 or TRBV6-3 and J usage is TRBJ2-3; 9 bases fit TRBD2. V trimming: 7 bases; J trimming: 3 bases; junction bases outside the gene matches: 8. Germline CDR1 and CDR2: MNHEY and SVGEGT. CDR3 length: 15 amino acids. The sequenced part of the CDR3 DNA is TGTGCCAGCACATTAGCGGGAGAAGGGACAGATACG. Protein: CASTLAGEGTDT. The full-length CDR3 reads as CASTLAGEGTDTQYF.

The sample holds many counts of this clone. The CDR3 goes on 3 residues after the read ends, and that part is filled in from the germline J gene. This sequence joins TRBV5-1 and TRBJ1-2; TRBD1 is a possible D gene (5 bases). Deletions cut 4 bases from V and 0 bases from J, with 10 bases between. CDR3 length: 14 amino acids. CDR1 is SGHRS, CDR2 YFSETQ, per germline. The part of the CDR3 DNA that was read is TGCGCCAGCAGCGCGGGGCAAGCTAACTATGGC. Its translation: CASSAGQANYG. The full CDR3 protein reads CASSAGQANYGYTF.

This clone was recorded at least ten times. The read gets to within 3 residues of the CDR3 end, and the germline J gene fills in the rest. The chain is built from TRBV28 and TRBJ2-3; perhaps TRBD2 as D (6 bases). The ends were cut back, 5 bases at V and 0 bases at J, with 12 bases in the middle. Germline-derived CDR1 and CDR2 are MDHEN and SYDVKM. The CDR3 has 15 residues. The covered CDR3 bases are TGTGCCAGCAGTGGGGACTTCTCTAGCACAGATACG. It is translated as CASSGDFSSTDT. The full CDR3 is CASSGDFSSTDTQYF.

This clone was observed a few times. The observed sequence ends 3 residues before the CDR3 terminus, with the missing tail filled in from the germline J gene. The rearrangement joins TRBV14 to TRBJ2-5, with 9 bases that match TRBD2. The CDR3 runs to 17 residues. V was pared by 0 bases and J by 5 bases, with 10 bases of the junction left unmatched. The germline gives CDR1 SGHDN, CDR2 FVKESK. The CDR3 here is CASSQEGSGGPVETQYF. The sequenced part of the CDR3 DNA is TGTGCCAGCAGCCAAGAGGGGAGCGGGGGGCCGGTGGAGACC.

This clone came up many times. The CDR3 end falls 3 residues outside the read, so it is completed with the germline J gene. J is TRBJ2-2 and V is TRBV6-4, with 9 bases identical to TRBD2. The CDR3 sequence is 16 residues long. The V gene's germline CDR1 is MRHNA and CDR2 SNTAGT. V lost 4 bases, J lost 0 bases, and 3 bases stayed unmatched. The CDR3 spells CASSAASGANTGELFF. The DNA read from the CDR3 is TGTGCCAGCAGTGCGGCTAGCGGGGCGAACACCGGGGAG.

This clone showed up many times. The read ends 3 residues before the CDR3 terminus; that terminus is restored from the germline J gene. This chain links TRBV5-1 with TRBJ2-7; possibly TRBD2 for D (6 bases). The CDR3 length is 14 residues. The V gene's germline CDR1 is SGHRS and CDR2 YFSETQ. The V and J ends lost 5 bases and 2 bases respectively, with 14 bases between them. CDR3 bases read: TGCGCCAGCAGACCGGTTACGGGGGCCTACGAG. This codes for CASRPVTGAYE. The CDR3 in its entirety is CASRPVTGAYEQYF.

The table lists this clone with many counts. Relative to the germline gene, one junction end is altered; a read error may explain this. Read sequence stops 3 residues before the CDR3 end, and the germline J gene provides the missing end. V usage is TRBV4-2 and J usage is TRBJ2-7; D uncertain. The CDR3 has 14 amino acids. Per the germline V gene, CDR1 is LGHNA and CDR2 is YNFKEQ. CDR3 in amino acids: CASSPTLTSYEQYF. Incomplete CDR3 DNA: TGCGCCAGCAGCCCTACCTTAACCTCCTACGAG.

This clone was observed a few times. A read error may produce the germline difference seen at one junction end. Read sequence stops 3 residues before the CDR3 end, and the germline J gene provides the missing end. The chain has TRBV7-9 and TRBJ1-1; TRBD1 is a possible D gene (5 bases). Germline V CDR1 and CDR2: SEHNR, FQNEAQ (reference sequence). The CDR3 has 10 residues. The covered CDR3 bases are TGTTCCAGCACCCAATGGGGC. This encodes CSSTQWG. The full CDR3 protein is CSSTQWGAFF.

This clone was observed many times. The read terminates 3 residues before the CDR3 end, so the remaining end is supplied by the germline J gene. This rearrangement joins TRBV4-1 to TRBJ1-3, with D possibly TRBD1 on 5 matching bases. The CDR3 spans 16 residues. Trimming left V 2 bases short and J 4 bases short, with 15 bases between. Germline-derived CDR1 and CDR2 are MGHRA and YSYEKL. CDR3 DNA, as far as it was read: TGCGCCAGCAGCCAACTCCTAGGGGTGGACGGAAACACC. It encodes CASSQLLGVDGNT. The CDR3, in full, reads CASSQLLGVDGNTIYF.

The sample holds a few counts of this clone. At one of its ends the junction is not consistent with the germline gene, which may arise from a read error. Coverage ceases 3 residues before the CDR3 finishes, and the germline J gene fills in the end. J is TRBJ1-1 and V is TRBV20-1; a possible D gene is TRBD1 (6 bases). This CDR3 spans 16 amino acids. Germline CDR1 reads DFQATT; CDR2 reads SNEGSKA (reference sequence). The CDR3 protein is CGAQSGGEGPNTEAFF. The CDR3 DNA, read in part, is TGCGGTGCTCAAAGCGGGGGCGAGGGACCGAACACTGAA.

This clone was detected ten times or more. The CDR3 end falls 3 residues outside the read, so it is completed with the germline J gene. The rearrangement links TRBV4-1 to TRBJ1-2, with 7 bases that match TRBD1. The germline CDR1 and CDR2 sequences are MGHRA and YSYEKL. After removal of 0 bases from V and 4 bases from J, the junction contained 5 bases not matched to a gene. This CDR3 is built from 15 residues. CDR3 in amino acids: CASSQEFPGGYGYTF. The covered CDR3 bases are TGCGCCAGCAGCCAAGAGTTTCCAGGGGGCTATGGC.